This entry is about one TCR beta chain. Authors' data handling: Amplified reference gene primers provided the basis for estimating nucleated cell counts. Assay: immunoSEQ multiplex PCR; the TCRdb copy retains only in-frame clones and omits some. V, J and clone size derive from that table, while D and trimming were established from the DNA sequence. Here the sample spans approximately 250,000 clones, around 86% being singletons. These data come from a study of blood T cell repertoires in COVID-19. Study as a whole: COVID-19 samples from acute and convalescent phases originated in the United States, Italy and Spain. The cDNA or gDNA used as material had been derived from T cells, B-cell-depleted T cells, or PBMCs.

The origin of this receptor is a woman in her sixties or seventies who had recovered from COVID-19. Sequenced sample: peripheral blood.

CDR3 coding DNA: TGTGCCAGCAGCCAAGGCAGGGGGATAGGTGGCTACACCTTC. This codes for CASSQGRGIGGYTF. The rearrangement joins TRBV14 to TRBJ1-2; 7 nucleotides align to TRBD1. The CDR3 sequence is 14 residues long. From germline, CDR1 is SGHDN and CDR2 FVKESK. V shed 1 base and J 7 bases; nucleotides not matched to a gene: 6.